This TCR beta chain was captured by sequencing in a study of identical twins. This clonotype was seen ten or more times. What it binds is not known. A universal primer site was incorporated via template switching, and the cDNA contained unique molecular identifiers. TCRdb ran MiXCR on the 5' RACE reads and lists one entry per CDR3 protein. The sample shows fewer than 650,000 distinct CDR3 sequences, under 8.5% of them seen only once. V lost 4 bases and J 9 bases, leaving 9 bases between the germline ends. There are 12 residues in the CDR3. Germline CDR1 and CDR2: KGHDR and SFDVKD. Whole-study results and caveats: In monozygotic twins, models underestimated the sharing of out-of-frame TCR alpha. Cord blood beta clonotypes that were abundant carried fewer insertions, and memory repertoires showed no such trend.

These records were also assigned to another study, of yellow fever vaccine responses in identical twins. That paper adds: Twins' vaccine T cell responses reportedly seemed partly convergent and partly personalized.

V is TRBV24-1 and J is TRBJ2-1; D might be TRBD1 or TRBD2, each matching 6 bases. The sequence derives from a woman aged 18-30 years in good health. What was sequenced was PBMCs. CDR3 protein: CATSDPGAEQFF. The CDR3 bases are TGTGCCACCAGTGACCCGGGGGCTGAGCAGTTCTTC.